This is a list of T cell receptor beta chains from one sample in a study of T cell responses to AZD1222 COVID-19 vaccine. Sequencing was performed with immunoSEQ multiplex PCR; in TCRdb, only in-frame clones are kept and a portion is missing. The top ten clones hold about 8% of a sample with approximately 180,000 clones, almost 90% of them seen once. The sequenced sample was peripheral blood, obtained on day 0 of AZD1222 vaccination. These receptors were collected from an adult in good health. The CDR3 runs from the conserved cysteine through the conserved F or W. A D gene is named only where the DNA matches it firmly. The size field is filled for only some rows; it gives once, few, many or a size class.

CDR3nt | CDR3aa | j_gene | d_gene | v_gene | len | abundance
TGTGCCAGCAGCGTAGGGCCAGCTTCTGGAAACACCATATATTTT | CASSVGPASGNTIYF | TRBJ1-3 | - | TRBV9 | 15 | once
TGCGCCAGCAGCCAAGAGGGGGGGGTGAGCACTGAAGCTTTCTTT | CASSQEGGVSTEAFF | TRBJ1-1 | - | TRBV4-1 | 15 | -
TGTGCCAGCAGCTCTTTTGGCAGCCAGGATTATCAGCCCCAGCATTTT | CASSSFGSQDYQPQHF | TRBJ1-5 | - | TRBV5-6 | 16 | -
TGTGCCAGCAGCCAAGATGTCCGGGGTTATGGCTACACCTTC | CASSQDVRGYGYTF | TRBJ1-2 | - | TRBV3-1/TRBV3-2 | 14 | -
TGCGCCAGCAGCTGGACTAGCGGCTACGAGCAGTACTTC | CASSWTSGYEQYF | TRBJ2-7 | TRBD2 | TRBV5-1 | 13 | -
TGTGCCAGCACGAGTATGCTCTCTGGGGCCAACGTCCTGACTTTC | CASTSMLSGANVLTF | TRBJ2-6 | - | TRBV2 | 15 | once
TGTGCCAGCAGCTTGAGGGGGGGCTCTGGAAACACCATATATTTT | CASSLRGGSGNTIYF | TRBJ1-3 | - | TRBV5-4 | 15 | once
TGCGCCAGCAGTGAAATGAGAGCGGCTAATGAAAAACTGTTTTTT | CASSEMRAANEKLFF | TRBJ1-4 | - | TRBV10-2 | 15 | -
TGTGCCAGCAGCCAAGACGGGGGAAAACTGTTTTTT | CASSQDGGKLFF | TRBJ1-4 | - | TRBV4-2 | 12 | -
TGTGCCATCAGTGAGTCACGAGGGACAGGGGATTCACCCCTCCACTTT | CAISESRGTGDSPLHF | TRBJ1-6 | TRBD1 | TRBV10-3 | 16 | few
TGCGCCAGCAGCTCCCCGGGACTCGGACCTGAAAAACTGTTTTTT | CASSSPGLGPEKLFF | TRBJ1-4 | - | TRBV5-1 | 15 | few